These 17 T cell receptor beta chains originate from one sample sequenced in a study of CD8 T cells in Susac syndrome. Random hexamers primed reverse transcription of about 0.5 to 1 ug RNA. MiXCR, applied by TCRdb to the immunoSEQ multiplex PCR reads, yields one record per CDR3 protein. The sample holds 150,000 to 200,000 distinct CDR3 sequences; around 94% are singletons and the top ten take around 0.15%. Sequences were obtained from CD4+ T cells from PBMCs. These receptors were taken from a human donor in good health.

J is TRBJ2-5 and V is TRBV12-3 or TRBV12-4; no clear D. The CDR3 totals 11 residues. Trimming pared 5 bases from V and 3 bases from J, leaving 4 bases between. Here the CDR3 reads CASSHEETQYF. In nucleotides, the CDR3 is TGTGCCAGCAGTCATGAAGAGACCCAGTACTTC.

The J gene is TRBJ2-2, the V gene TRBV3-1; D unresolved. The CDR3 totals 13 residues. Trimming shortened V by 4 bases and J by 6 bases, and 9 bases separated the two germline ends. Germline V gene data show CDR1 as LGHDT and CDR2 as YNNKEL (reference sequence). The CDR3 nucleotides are TGTGCCAGCAGCCGACGAGTGGCCGGGGAGCTGTTTTTT. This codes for CASSRRVAGELFF.

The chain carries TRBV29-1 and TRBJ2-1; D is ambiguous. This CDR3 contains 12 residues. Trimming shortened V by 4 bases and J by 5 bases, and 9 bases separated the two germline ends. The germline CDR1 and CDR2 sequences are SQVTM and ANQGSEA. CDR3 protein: CSVVRQHNEQFF. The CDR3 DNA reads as TGCAGCGTTGTAAGACAACACAATGAGCAGTTCTTC.

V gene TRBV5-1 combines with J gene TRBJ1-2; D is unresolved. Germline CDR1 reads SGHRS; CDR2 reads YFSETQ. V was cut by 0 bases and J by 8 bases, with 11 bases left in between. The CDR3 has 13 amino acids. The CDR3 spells CASSLELSGGYTF. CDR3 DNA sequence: TGCGCCAGCAGCTTGGAATTGAGTGGGGGCTACACCTTC.

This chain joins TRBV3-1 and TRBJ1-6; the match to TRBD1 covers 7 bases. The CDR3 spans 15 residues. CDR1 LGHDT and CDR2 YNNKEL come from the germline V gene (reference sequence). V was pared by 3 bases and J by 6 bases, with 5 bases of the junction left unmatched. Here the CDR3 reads CASSQRNRGNSPLHF. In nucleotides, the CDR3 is TGTGCCAGCAGCCAGCGAAACAGGGGTAATTCACCCCTCCACTTT. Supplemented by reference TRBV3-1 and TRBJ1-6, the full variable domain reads DTAVSQTPKYLVTQMGNDKSIKCEQNLGHDTMYWYKQDSKKFLKIMFSYNNKELIINETVPNRFSPKSPDKAHLNLHINSLELGDSAVYFCASSQRNRGNSPLHFGNGTRLTVT.

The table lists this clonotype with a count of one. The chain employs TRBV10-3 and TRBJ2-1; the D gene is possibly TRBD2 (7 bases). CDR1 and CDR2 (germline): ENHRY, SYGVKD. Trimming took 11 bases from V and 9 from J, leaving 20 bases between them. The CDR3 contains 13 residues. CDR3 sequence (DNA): TGTGCCGCTCACGGGCAGGGAGGGGGTGAGCAGTTCTTC. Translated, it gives CAAHGQGGGEQFF.

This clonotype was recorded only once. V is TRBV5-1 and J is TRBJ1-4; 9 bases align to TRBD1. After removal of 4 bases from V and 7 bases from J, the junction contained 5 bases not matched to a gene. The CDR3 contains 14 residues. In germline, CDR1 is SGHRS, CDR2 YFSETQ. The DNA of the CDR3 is TGCGCCAGCAGCCCCGGGACAGGGAGTGAAAAACTGTTTTTT. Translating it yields CASSPGTGSEKLFF.

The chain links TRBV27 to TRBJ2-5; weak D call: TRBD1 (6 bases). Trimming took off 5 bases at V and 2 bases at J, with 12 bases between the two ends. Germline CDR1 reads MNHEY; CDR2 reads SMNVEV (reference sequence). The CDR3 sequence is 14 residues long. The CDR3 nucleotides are TGTGCCAGCAGTATCCTAGGACAGCAAGAGACCCAGTACTTC. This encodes CASSILGQQETQYF.

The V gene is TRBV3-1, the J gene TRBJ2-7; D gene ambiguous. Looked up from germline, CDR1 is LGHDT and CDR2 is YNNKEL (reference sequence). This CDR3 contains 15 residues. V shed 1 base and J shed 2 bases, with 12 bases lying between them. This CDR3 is CASSQGRDRTYEQYF. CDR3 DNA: TGTGCCAGCAGCCAAGGCCGCGATCGAACCTACGAGCAGTACTTC.

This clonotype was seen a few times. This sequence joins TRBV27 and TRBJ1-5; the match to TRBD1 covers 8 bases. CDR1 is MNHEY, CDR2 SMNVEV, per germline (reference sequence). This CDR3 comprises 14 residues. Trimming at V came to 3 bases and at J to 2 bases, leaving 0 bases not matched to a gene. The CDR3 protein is CASSLGQGNQPQHF. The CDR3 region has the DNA TGTGCCAGCAGTTTGGGACAGGGCAATCAGCCCCAGCATTTT.

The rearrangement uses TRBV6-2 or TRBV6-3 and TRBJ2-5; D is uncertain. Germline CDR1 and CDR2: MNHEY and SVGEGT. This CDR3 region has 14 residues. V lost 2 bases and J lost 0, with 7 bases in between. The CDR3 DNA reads TGTGCCAGCAGTTACGCCGGCCACCAAGAGACCCAGTACTTC. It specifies CASSYAGHQETQYF.

This chain's CDR3 is CASSPLQGIHEQYF. The CDR3 DNA sequence: TGTGCCAGCAGCCCTCTCCAAGGGATCCACGAGCAGTACTTC. The rearrangement joins TRBV13 to TRBJ2-7; D gene ambiguous. CDR3 length equals 14 residues. CDR1 is PRHDT and CDR2 is FYEKMQ in the germline V gene (reference sequence). V lost 5 bases and J 5 bases, leaving 16 bases between the germline ends.

The CDR3: CASSERISGANVLTF. DNA for the CDR3: TGTGCCAGCAGCGAAAGGATCTCTGGGGCCAACGTCCTGACTTTC. The chain is built from TRBV7-3 and TRBJ2-6, with unresolved D. Germline V CDR1 and CDR2: SGHTA, FQGTGA. Trimming left V 5 bases short and J 0 bases short, with 8 bases between. This CDR3 is 15 amino acids long.

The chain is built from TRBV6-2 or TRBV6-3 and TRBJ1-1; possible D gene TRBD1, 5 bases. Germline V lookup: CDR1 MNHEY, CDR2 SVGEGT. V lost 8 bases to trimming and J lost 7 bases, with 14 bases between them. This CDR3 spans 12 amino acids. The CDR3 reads CASVSKGVEAFF. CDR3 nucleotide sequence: TGTGCCAGCGTCAGTAAAGGGGTTGAAGCTTTCTTT.

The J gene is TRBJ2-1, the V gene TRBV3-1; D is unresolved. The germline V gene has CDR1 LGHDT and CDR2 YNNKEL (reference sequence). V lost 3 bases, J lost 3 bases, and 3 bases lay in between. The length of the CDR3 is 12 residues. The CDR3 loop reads CASSHVYNEQFF. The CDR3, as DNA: TGTGCCAGCAGCCACGTCTACAATGAGCAGTTCTTC.

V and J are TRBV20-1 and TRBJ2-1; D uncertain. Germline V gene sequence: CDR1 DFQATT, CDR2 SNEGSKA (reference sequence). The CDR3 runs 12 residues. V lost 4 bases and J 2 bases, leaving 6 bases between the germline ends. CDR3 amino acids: CSAIQTYNEQFF. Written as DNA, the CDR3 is TGCAGTGCTATTCAGACCTACAATGAGCAGTTCTTC.

CDR3 bases: TGTGCCAGCAGTTTTGGGTCCACTGAAGCTTTCTTT. Translation gives CASSFGSTEAFF. The chain carries TRBV12-3 or TRBV12-4 and TRBJ1-1; D remains ambiguous. V was shortened by 3 bases and J by 4 bases, with 6 bases between the two germline ends. This CDR3 region has 12 residues.